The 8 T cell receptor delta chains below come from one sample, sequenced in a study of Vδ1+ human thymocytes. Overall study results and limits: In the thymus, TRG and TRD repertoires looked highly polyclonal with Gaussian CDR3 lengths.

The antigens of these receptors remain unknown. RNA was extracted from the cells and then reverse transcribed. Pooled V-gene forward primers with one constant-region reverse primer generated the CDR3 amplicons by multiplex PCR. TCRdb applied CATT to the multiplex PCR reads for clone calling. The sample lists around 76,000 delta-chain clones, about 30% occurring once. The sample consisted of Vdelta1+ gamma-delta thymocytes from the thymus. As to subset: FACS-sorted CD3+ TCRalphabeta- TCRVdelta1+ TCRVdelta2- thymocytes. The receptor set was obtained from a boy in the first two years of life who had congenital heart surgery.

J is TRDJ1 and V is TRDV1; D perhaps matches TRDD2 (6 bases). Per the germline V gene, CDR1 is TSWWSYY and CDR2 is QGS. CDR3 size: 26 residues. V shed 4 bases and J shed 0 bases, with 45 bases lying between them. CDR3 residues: CALGGAFPFFTKKALLGTPYTDKLIF. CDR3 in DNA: TGTGCTCTTGGGGGCGCCTTCCCCTTTTTCACCAAAAAGGCCCTGCTAGGAACCCCGTACACCGATAAACTCATCTTT.

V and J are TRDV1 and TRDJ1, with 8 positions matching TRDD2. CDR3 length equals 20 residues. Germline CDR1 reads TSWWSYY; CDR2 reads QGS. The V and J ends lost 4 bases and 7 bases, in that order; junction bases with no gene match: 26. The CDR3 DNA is TGTGCTCTTGGGGCCGCCCTTTTTACTTCCTACTCACGTAAGTTTGTTAAACTCATCTTT. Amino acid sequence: CALGAALFTSYSRKFVKLIF.

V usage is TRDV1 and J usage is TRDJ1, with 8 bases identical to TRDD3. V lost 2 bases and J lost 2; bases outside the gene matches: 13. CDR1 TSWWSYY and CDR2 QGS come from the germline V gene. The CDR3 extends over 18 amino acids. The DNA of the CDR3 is TGTGCTCTTGGGGAATGTATGAGATACTGGGGGGGGACCGATAAACTCATCTTT. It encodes CALGECMRYWGGTDKLIF.

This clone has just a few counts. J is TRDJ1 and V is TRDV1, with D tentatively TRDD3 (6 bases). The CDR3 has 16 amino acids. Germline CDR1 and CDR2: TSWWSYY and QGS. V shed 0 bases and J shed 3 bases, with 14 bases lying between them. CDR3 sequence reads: CALGELVGGYPDKLIF. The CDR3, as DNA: TGTGCTCTTGGGGAACTTGTGGGGGGGTACCCCGATAAACTCATCTTT.

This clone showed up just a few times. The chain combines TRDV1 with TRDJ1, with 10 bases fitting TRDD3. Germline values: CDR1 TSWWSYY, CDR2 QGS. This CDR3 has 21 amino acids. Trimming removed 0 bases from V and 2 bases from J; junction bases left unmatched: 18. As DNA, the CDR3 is TGTGCTCTTGGGGAACTAGCGCCTACCCCGACTGGGGGATTGGGTACCGATAAACTCATCTTT. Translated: CALGELAPTPTGGLGTDKLIF.

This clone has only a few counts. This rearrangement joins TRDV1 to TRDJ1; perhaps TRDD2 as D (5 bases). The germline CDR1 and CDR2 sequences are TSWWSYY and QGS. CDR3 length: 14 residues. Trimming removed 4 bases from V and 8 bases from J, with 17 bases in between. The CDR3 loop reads CALGGAFLTFKLIF. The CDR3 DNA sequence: TGTGCTCTTGGGGGTGCCTTTCTGACCTTCAAACTCATCTTT.

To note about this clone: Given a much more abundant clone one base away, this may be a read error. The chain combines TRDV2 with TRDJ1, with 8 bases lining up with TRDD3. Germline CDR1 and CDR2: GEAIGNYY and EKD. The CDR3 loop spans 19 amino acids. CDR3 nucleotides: TGTGCCTGTGCCACCGTGGGCTTTACTGGGGGGCCTTACACCGATAAACTCATCTTT. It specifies CACATVGFTGGPYTDKLIF.

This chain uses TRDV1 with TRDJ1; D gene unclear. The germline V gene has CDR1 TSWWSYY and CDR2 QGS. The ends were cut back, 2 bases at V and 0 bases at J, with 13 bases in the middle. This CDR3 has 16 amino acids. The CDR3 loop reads CALGEVAVRNTDKLIF. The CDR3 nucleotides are TGTGCTCTTGGGGAAGTGGCGGTTAGGAACACCGATAAACTCATCTTT.